These 2 T cell receptor beta chains were all obtained from the same sample, sequenced in a study of blood T cell repertoires in COVID-19. Produced via immunoSEQ multiplex PCR; TCRdb's table is partial and in-frame only. Of approximately 290,000 clones listed, around 87% were seen once; the top ten hold more than 2%. The sample was peripheral blood. Receptors were obtained from a man younger than 35 with active or convalescent COVID-19.

This clone came up a few times. This rearrangement joins TRBV18 to TRBJ2-3; 9 bases align to TRBD2. This CDR3 spans 14 amino acids. CDR1 KGHSH and CDR2 LQKENI come from the germline V gene. With V trimmed by 5 bases and J by 1 base, 1 base remained unmatched. The chain's CDR3 is CASSLAGGTDTQYF. CDR3 in DNA: TGTGCCAGCTCATTAGCGGGGGGCACAGATACGCAGTATTTT.

This sequence joins TRBV6-2 or TRBV6-3 and TRBJ1-6; TRBD1 matches at 11 bases. The V and J ends lost 2 bases and 3 bases, in that order; junction bases with no gene match: 0. This CDR3 spans 16 amino acids. Germline-derived CDR1 and CDR2 are MNHEY and SVGEGT. The CDR3 coding sequence is TGTGCCAGCAGTTACGGGACAGGGGGCTATAATTCACCCCTCCACTTT. Protein product: CASSYGTGGYNSPLHF.